The T cell receptor (beta chain) described here comes from a study of blood T cell repertoires in COVID-19. Study summary: The United States, Italy and Spain provided the acute and convalescent COVID-19 samples. From T cells, B-cell-depleted T cells, or PBMCs came the material, which was cDNA or gDNA.

Per the original methods: Estimates of nucleated cell counts were drawn from the amplification of reference gene primers. Data came from immunoSEQ multiplex PCR; TCRdb stores just in-frame clones and leaves some out. From that table come the V and J calls and clone size; the DNA was used to work out D and trimming. Among around 100,000 clones listed, approximately 91% were seen once. This sequence was found in a man aged 18 to 35 with acute or convalescent COVID-19. Material for sequencing was peripheral blood.

The CDR3 sequence: CASSIAGIMGKLFF. CDR3 coding DNA: TGTGCCAGTAGTATAGCGGGTATTATGGGAAAACTGTTTTTT. V and J are TRBV19 and TRBJ1-4; no reliable D call. V lost 1 base and J 10 bases, leaving 13 bases between the germline ends. Germline CDR1 LNHDA, CDR2 SQIVND (reference sequence). The CDR3 is 14 amino acids.